This TCR beta chain was retrieved from a study of T cell responses to AZD1222 COVID-19 vaccine. Findings and caveats of the study: After the peak T cell response, and only then, were repertoires sampled.

With V trimmed by 3 bases and J by 0 bases, 5 bases remained unmatched. The CDR3 runs to 16 residues. Germline loops: CDR1 ENHRY, CDR2 SYGVKD. Worth noting for this clone: The target antigen is unknown.

Clones were read by immunoSEQ multiplex PCR, and TCRdb kept only the in-frame ones, dropping some. The sample yields some 150,000 clones, approximately 85% seen once. The chain links TRBV10-3 to TRBJ2-1; the match to TRBD2 covers 7 bases. The sequence was collected from an adult in good health. This specimen was peripheral blood, taken on day 0 of AZD1222 vaccination. CDR3 protein: CAISELASSSYNEQFF. CDR3 nucleotides: TGTGCCATCAGTGAACTAGCGAGCAGCTCCTACAATGAGCAGTTCTTC.